The 24 T cell receptor beta chains in this list originate from one sample, sequenced in a study of CD8+ T cells in alopecia areata. Regarding treatment: oral pan-JAK inhibitor, 5-10 mg twice daily. Reverse transcription of extracted RNA yielded cDNA, which provided the sequencing template. The table came from immunoSEQ multiplex PCR; TCRdb's copy has only in-frame clones and leaves some out. This table has tens of thousands of clones, around 46% appearing once. The sequences come from CD8+ T cells sorted from blood, collected around week 37, from a patient treated with tofacitinib. These receptors all come from a human donor with alopecia areata.

The sample holds one count of this clone. The chain links TRBV14 to TRBJ2-1; D gene uncertain. Germline CDR1 and CDR2: SGHDN and FVKESK. V shed 0 bases and J shed 10 bases, with 10 bases lying between them. The CDR3 consists of 13 residues. CDR3 bases: TGTGCCAGCAGCCAAGACTTATGGCGGGAGCAGTTCTTC. Protein: CASSQDLWREQFF. The whole variable domain, remainder taken from reference TRBV14 and TRBJ2-1, is EAGVTQFPSHSVIEKGQTVTLRCDPISGHDNLYWYRRVMGKEIKFLLHFVKESKQDESGMPNNRFLAERTGGTYSTLKVQPAELEDSGVYFCASSQDLWREQFFGPGTRLTVL.

The chain has TRBV7-8 and TRBJ1-3; D is perhaps TRBD1 (6 bases). The CDR3 is made up of 14 amino acids. V was pared by 5 bases and J by 1 base, with 9 bases between. CDR1 SGHVS and CDR2 FQNEAQ come from the germline V gene. The CDR3 region has the DNA TGTGCCAGCAGCCGGGACATTTCTGGAAACACCATATATTTT. Protein: CASSRDISGNTIYF.

V gene TRBV9 combines with J gene TRBJ2-7, with 9 positions matching TRBD1. Germline V CDR1 and CDR2: SGDLS, YYNGEE. The CDR3 is 15 residues long. V dropped 7 bases and J dropped 2; count of bases not matched to a gene: 10. CDR3 loop: CASSQGQGPPYEQYF. CDR3 DNA: TGTGCCAGCTCACAGGGACAGGGCCCCCCCTACGAGCAGTACTTC.

The chain links TRBV25-1 to TRBJ1-1; no clear D. This CDR3 is 11 amino acids long. Germline values: CDR1 MGHDK, CDR2 SYGVNS. The ends were cut back, 6 bases at V and 11 bases at J, with 13 bases in the middle. CDR3 sequence: CASRDGVEAFF. The DNA of the CDR3 is TGTGCCAGCAGAGATGGGGTTGAGGCTTTCTTT.

This clone was seen more than once but under ten times. The rearrangement uses TRBV15 and TRBJ2-1; 11 bases fit TRBD2. Germline CDR1 is LNHNV and CDR2 is YYDKDF (reference sequence). This CDR3 contains 17 residues. J lost 7 bases, V lost 5 bases, and 13 bases had no gene match. The CDR3 DNA is TGTGCCACCAGCCCAAAGATGGAGGCTAGCGGGAGGAATGAGCAGTTCTTC. It encodes CATSPKMEASGRNEQFF.

This clone was seen a handful of times. The V gene is TRBV2, the J gene TRBJ2-7, with 8 nucleotides matching TRBD2. There are 17 residues in the CDR3. Germline CDR1 and CDR2: SNHLY and FYNNEI. Trimming cost V 1 base and J 0 bases; bases outside gene matches: 8. The CDR3 region has the DNA TGTGCCAGCAGTGAAGAATTAGCGGGGACTAGCTCCTACGAGCAGTACTTC. Its protein is CASSEELAGTSSYEQYF. The full variable domain, its missing parts supplied by reference TRBV2 and TRBJ2-7, is EPEVTQTPSHQVTQMGQEVILRCVPISNHLYFYWYRQILGQKVEFLVSFYNNEISEKSEIFDDQFSVERPDGSNFTLKIRSTKLEDSAMYFCASSEELAGTSSYEQYFGPGTRLTVT.

The chain carries TRBV27 and TRBJ1-1; D remains unclear. Between the trimmed V and J ends, which lost 9 bases and 4 bases, there was a span of 12 bases. Germline values: CDR1 MNHEY, CDR2 SMNVEV (reference sequence). The CDR3 consists of 12 residues. This CDR3 is CASGDSGTEAFF. CDR3 nucleotide sequence: TGTGCCAGTGGGGATTCGGGCACTGAAGCTTTCTTT.

This clone was counted a few times. J is TRBJ2-5 and V is TRBV7-2; perhaps D is TRBD1 or TRBD2 (6 bases each). This CDR3 contains 16 residues. Germline lookup yields CDR1 SGHTA and CDR2 FQGNSA. V was pared by 4 bases and J by 3 bases, with 18 bases between. CDR3 amino acids: CASSSTSGALKETQYF. DNA for the CDR3: TGTGCCAGCAGCTCCACGTCGGGGGCTTTAAAAGAGACCCAGTACTTC.

This clone was detected only a few times. The chain joins TRBV27 to TRBJ1-1; maybe TRBD1 (6 bases). Trimming took 7 bases from V and 4 from J, leaving 10 bases between them. Germline lookup yields CDR1 MNHEY and CDR2 SMNVEV (reference sequence). This CDR3 contains 12 residues. The CDR3 DNA reads TGTGCCAGCAAAGGGGGTCCCACTGAAGCTTTCTTT. Residues: CASKGGPTEAFF.

This clone was seen a few times. The V call is TRBV9, the J call TRBJ1-2; tentatively, D is TRBD1 (5 bases). Germline loops: CDR1 SGDLS, CDR2 YYNGEE. There are 10 residues in the CDR3. Between the trimmed V and J ends, which lost 6 bases and 7 bases, there was a span of 7 bases. CDR3 DNA sequence: TGTGCCAGCACAGGGTCTGGCTACACCTTC. Amino acids: CASTGSGYTF.

CDR3 DNA: TGTGCCAGCAGTGGGGGTCGGGTGAACCGACCCGAGCAGTACTTC. Translated, it gives CASSGGRVNRPEQYF. The chain uses TRBV2 and TRBJ2-7; D is ambiguous. The length of the CDR3 is 15 residues. V was shortened by 4 bases and J by 6 bases, with 19 bases between the two germline ends. Germline CDR1 SNHLY, CDR2 FYNNEI.

The sample holds a few counts of this clone. The chain couples TRBV7-9 to TRBJ2-7; 11 bases are shared with TRBD2. The junction had 5 bases not matched to a gene; V was cut back by 4 bases and J by 0 bases. Germline V gene sequence: CDR1 SEHNR, CDR2 FQNEAQ (reference sequence). This CDR3 region has 16 residues. The CDR3 coding sequence is TGTGCCAGCAGCTCGCTAGCGGGAGGCCACTCCTACGAGCAGTACTTC. Encoded protein: CASSSLAGGHSYEQYF.

This rearrangement joins TRBV27 to TRBJ2-7, with 8 nucleotides matching TRBD1. V dropped 4 bases and J dropped 2; count of bases not matched to a gene: 4. The CDR3 length is 14 residues. The germline CDR1 and CDR2 sequences are MNHEY and SMNVEV (reference sequence). CDR3 region: CASSSGTGPYEQYF. The CDR3 nucleotides are TGTGCCAGCAGTTCCGGGACAGGACCCTACGAGCAGTACTTC.

The genes are TRBV10-3 and TRBJ2-3, with D unresolved. The CDR3 runs 12 residues. CDR1 ENHRY and CDR2 SYGVKD come from the germline V gene. The V end lost 11 bases, the J end lost 4 bases, and 13 bases lay between the germline ends. CDR3 sequence: CAAAFEADTQYF. In nucleotides, the CDR3 is TGTGCCGCAGCTTTCGAGGCAGATACGCAGTATTTT.

This chain connects TRBV5-6 to TRBJ2-3; 7 nucleotides agree with TRBD2. The ends lost 4 bases at V and 2 bases at J; junction bases unmatched: 13. The CDR3 consists of 17 residues. CDR1 and CDR2 (germline): SGHDT, YYEEEE. CDR3 bases: TGTGCCAGCAGCCACCAGAACGGACTAGACTACACAGATACGCAGTATTTT. It translates to CASSHQNGLDYTDTQYF.

The chain uses TRBV30 and TRBJ1-2; 11 nucleotides agree with TRBD1. CDR3 size: 14 residues. Germline V CDR1 and CDR2: GTSNPN, SVGIG (reference sequence). The V gene end was trimmed by 4 bases and the J gene end by 5 bases; junction bases not matched to a gene: 6. The CDR3 sequence is CAWNHGTGGYGYTF. The CDR3 DNA follows: TGTGCCTGGAACCATGGGACAGGGGGATATGGCTACACCTTC.

The CDR3 DNA reads as TGCAGCGTTGAACCCGGGACTAGGGTGCATGAGCAGTTCTTC. This codes for CSVEPGTRVHEQFF. V usage is TRBV29-1 and J usage is TRBJ2-1, with TRBD2 identical over 8 bases. Germline V gene sequence: CDR1 SQVTM, CDR2 ANQGSEA. The ends lost 2 bases at V and 8 bases at J; junction bases unmatched: 8. The CDR3 contains 14 residues.

In its sample, this clone was seen a few times. V is TRBV7-9 and J is TRBJ2-6; D call uncertain. The CDR3 extends over 16 amino acids. V dropped 1 base and J dropped 0 bases, with 7 bases sitting between them. Germline CDR1 reads SEHNR; CDR2 reads FQNEAQ (reference sequence). CDR3 coding DNA: TGTGCCAGCAGCTTAGTGGGCCGCTCTGGGGCCAACGTCCTGACTTTC. Translating it yields CASSLVGRSGANVLTF.

The chain employs TRBV5-1 and TRBJ1-1, with 7 bases lining up with TRBD1. CDR3 length: 19 residues. J was trimmed by 0 bases and V by 4 bases; bases with no gene match: 18. Germline V gene lookup returns CDR1 SGHRS and CDR2 YFSETQ. For the CDR3, the DNA is TGCGCCAGCAGCCCAGCCGAAGTGGGGACAGCCCCGATGAACACTGAAGCTTTCTTT. Residues: CASSPAEVGTAPMNTEAFF.

This chain links TRBV14 with TRBJ2-1; weak D call: TRBD2 (5 bases). The CDR3 contains 18 residues. Trimming pared 0 bases from V and 2 bases from J, leaving 17 bases between. In germline, CDR1 is SGHDN, CDR2 FVKESK. Here the CDR3 reads CASSQDSLGGSPYNEQFF. The DNA of the CDR3 is TGTGCCAGCAGCCAAGATAGTTTAGGCGGGTCACCCTACAATGAGCAGTTCTTC.

This clone was seen more than once but under ten times. This sequence joins TRBV28 and TRBJ2-7, with D maybe TRBD2 (8 bases). Per germline, CDR1 MDHEN and CDR2 SYDVKM. The CDR3 sequence is 15 residues long. The V end was cut by 5 bases, the J end by 7 bases, with 21 bases between. The CDR3, as DNA: TGTGCCAGCAGTCCCGGGACTAGAGGGGGCCAGGAGCAGTACTTC. Translating it yields CASSPGTRGGQEQYF. Combining the CDR3 with reference TRBV28 and TRBJ2-7 gives the whole variable domain DVKVTQSSRYLVKRTGEKVFLECVQDMDHENMFWYRQDPGLGLRLIYFSYDVKMKEKGDIPEGYSVSREKKERFSLILESASTNQTSMYLCASSPGTRGGQEQYFGPGTRLTVT.

This chain uses TRBV4-2 with TRBJ2-1; possibly TRBD2 for D (7 bases). V lost 0 bases and J lost 7, with 13 bases in between. CDR1 and CDR2 from the germline V gene are LGHNA and YNFKEQ. CDR3 size: 15 residues. CDR3 bases: TGTGCCAGCAGCCAAGACGGGGGGCGCGTAAATGAGCAGTTCTTC. Translating it yields CASSQDGGRVNEQFF.

The V gene is TRBV29-1, the J gene TRBJ2-1, with D uncertain. CDR3 size: 10 residues. In germline, CDR1 is SQVTM, CDR2 ANQGSEA. The V and J ends lost 8 bases and 4 bases respectively, with 6 bases between them. CDR3 bases: TGCAGCCTGGGGTACAATGAGCAGTTCTTC. This encodes CSLGYNEQFF.

V usage is TRBV7-9 and J usage is TRBJ2-7; the D gene is possibly TRBD2 (6 bases). This CDR3 region has 15 residues. Per germline, CDR1 SEHNR and CDR2 FQNEAQ (reference sequence). The V gene lost 2 bases and the J gene lost 6 bases, with 17 bases spanning the gap. CDR3 nucleotides: TGTGCCAGCAGCTTAAGGGACTGGACGGTGAGCGAGCAGTACTTC. It translates to CASSLRDWTVSEQYF. Together with reference TRBV7-9 and TRBJ2-7, the CDR3 gives the full variable domain: DTGVSQNPRHKITKRGQNVTFRCDPISEHNRLYWYRQTLGQGPEFLTYFQNEAQLEKSRLLSDRFSAERPKGSFSTLEIQRTEQGDSAMYLCASSLRDWTVSEQYFGPGTRLTVT.